Listed below are T cell receptor beta chains from one sample, sequenced in a study of T cells in Graves' hyperthyroidism and ophthalmopathy. MiXCR, run by TCRdb on the multiplex PCR reads, gives a single entry per CDR3 protein. The sample consists of approximately 600,000 distinct CDR3 sequences, 15% to 20% of them appearing once. Sequencing was performed on blood. The receptors here all came from a woman in her thirties with Graves' hyperthyroidism. Each CDR3 is given without its conserved first and last residue. The D gene is left open where the match is weak. Clone size is given for some rows only: seen once, a few or many times, or a class if the clone is expanded.

length	size	V	J	D	CDR3
14	many	TRBV28	TRBJ2-1	TRBD1	ASSLLPGQGAFEQF
15	many	TRBV28	TRBJ2-1	TRBD2	ASTHLGGGPSYNEQF
12	-	TRBV7-2	TRBJ2-7	-	ASSLASPTYEQY
13	-	TRBV27	TRBJ2-3	-	ASSSPGPTSDTQY
11	few	TRBV11-3	TRBJ2-5	TRBD1	ASSTGTEETQY
13	many	TRBV19	TRBJ2-5	TRBD1	ASSIQDRTQETQY
11	many	TRBV3-1	TRBJ2-7	-	ASSQFGTVEQY
13	few	TRBV5-4	TRBJ2-3	TRBD2	ASSRGLANTDTQY
14	-	TRBV30	TRBJ2-5	-	AWSVRGWGPQETQY
9	-	TRBV27	TRBJ1-1	-	ASSSSSEAF
15	many	TRBV4-3	TRBJ2-3	-	ASSQDGPGLHTDTQY
12	-	TRBV7-6	TRBJ2-6	-	ASSFGGGANVLT
12	-	TRBV28	TRBJ2-3	TRBD2	AARTSGTTDTQY
12	few	TRBV20-1	TRBJ2-7	TRBD1	SAKFSGRGREQY
13	-	TRBV2	TRBJ1-6	-	ASTLQGIGDSPLR
12	many	TRBV12-3/TRBV12-4	TRBJ2-7	TRBD2	ASSSGTSEHEQY
13	-	TRBV4-1	TRBJ2-2	-	ASSQDGRMTGELF
13	many	TRBV10-3	TRBJ1-5	TRBD1	AISEGGFGNQPQH
11	many	TRBV20-1	TRBJ2-7	-	SARDTASYEQY
12	-	TRBV5-1	TRBJ1-6	TRBD1	ASRRDSDNSPLH
14	many	TRBV12-3/TRBV12-4	TRBJ2-5	-	ASSQGGITSQETQY
12	many	TRBV28	TRBJ2-2	-	ASSWPGNTGELF
11	many	TRBV20-1	TRBJ1-1	-	SARDVLNTEAF
13	few	TRBV7-2	TRBJ2-7	TRBD2	ASSPTSGKSYKQY